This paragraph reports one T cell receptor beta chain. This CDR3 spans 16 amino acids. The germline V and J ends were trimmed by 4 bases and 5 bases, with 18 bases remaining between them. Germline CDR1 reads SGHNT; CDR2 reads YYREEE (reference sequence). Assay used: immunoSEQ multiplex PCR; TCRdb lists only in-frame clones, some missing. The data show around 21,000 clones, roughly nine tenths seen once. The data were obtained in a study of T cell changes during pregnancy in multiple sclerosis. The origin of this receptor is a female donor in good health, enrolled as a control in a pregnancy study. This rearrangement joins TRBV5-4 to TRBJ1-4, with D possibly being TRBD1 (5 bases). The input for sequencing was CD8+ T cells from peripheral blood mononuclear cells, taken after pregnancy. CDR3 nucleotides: TGTGCCAGCAGCGGGGCCTCGGGAGGGGAGAATGAAAAACTGTTTTTT. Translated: CASSGASGGENEKLFF.